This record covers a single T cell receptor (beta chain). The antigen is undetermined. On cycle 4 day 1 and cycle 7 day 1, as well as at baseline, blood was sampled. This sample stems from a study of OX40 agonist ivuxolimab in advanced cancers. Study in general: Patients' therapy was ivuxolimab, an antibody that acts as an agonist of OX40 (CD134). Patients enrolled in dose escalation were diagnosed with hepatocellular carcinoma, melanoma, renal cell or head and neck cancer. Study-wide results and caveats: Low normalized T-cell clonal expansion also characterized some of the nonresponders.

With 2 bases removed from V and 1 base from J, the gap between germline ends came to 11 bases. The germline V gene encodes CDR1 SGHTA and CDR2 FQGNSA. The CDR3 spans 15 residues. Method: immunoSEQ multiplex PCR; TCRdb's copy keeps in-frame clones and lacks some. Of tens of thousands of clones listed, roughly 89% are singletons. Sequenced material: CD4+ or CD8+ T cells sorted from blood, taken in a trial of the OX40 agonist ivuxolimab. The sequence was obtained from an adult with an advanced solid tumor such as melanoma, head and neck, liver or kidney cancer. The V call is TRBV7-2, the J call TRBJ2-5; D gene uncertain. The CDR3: CASSLSRLLQETQYF. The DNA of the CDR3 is TGTGCCAGCAGCTTAAGTAGGCTTCTCCAAGAGACCCAGTACTTC.